The 15 T cell receptor beta chains below come from one sample, sequenced in a study of blood T cell repertoires in COVID-19 (dated by TCRdb to 2018 to 2020). Libraries came from the immunoSEQ multiplex PCR assay. Held by TCRdb, this immuneACCESS table contains in-frame sequences only and omits some clones. Under half of the omission traces to an unresolved V gene where checked; the cause of the rest is unknown. The sample table lists about 250,000 clones, about four fifths of them with a count of one. Of the sample, 5.7% is held by the ten largest clones. The sequencing sample was made of peripheral blood. These receptors all come from a man of 80 years or more with acute or convalescent COVID-19.

The chain joins TRBV27 to TRBJ2-7; 10 bases agree with TRBD2. The trim removed 4 bases at V and 3 bases at J, leaving 6 bases unmatched. This CDR3 has 15 amino acids. Germline V gives CDR1 MNHEY, CDR2 SMNVEV (reference sequence). The CDR3: CASSSLAGASYEQYF. CDR3 DNA: TGTGCCAGCAGTTCCCTAGCGGGAGCGAGCTACGAGCAGTACTTC.

A note on this clone: The same CDR3 is also encoded by other DNA sequences in this sample. This chain connects TRBV3-1 (or the pseudogene TRBV3-2) to TRBJ1-6; D is undetermined. The CDR3 runs 14 residues. V dropped 3 bases and J dropped 3 bases, with 6 bases sitting between them. The germline gives CDR1 LGHDT, CDR2 YNNKEL (reference sequence). The CDR3 DNA reads as TGTGCCAGCAGCCAGTCAGACTATAATTCACCCCTCCACTTT. Translation: CASSQSDYNSPLHF.

V gene TRBV6-5 combines with J gene TRBJ2-2; 7 nucleotides agree with TRBD2. The V and J ends lost 8 bases and 0 bases, in that order; junction bases with no gene match: 6. The CDR3 extends over 15 amino acids. The germline V gene encodes CDR1 MNHEY and CDR2 SVGAGI. Here the CDR3 reads CASQLASANTGELFF. The DNA for the CDR3 is TGTGCCAGCCAACTAGCGAGCGCGAACACCGGGGAGCTGTTTTTT.

The sample holds one count of this clone. This chain joins TRBV18 and TRBJ1-5; D may be TRBD1 (5 bases). Trimming shortened V by 5 bases and J by 6 bases, and 17 bases separated the two germline ends. The CDR3 totals 15 residues. Germline-derived CDR1 and CDR2 are KGHSH and LQKENI. CDR3 nucleotides: TGTGCCAGCTCAAGTGTCTTGGGGGAGGGTCAGCCCCAGCATTTT. It is translated as CASSSVLGEGQPQHF.

This clone has just one count. The gene calls are TRBV27 and TRBJ1-5, with D tentatively TRBD1 (6 bases). Germline CDR1 MNHEY, CDR2 SMNVEV (reference sequence). The CDR3 extends over 14 amino acids. Trimming took 6 bases from V and 5 from J, leaving 14 bases between them. For the CDR3, the DNA is TGTGCCAGCAGGGCCCAGACAGGCGATCAGCCCCAGCATTTT. Its protein product is CASRAQTGDQPQHF.

This chain links TRBV18 with TRBJ2-2; D possibly corresponds to TRBD2 (5 bases). The germline V and J ends were trimmed by 3 bases and 1 base, with 9 bases remaining between them. The CDR3 consists of 15 residues. Germline V CDR1 and CDR2: KGHSH, LQKENI. The CDR3 reads CASSPEGRNTGELFF. The CDR3 nucleotides read TGTGCCAGCTCACCCGAGGGAAGGAACACCGGGGAGCTGTTTTTT.

The rearrangement joins TRBV7-9 to TRBJ1-6; 9 bases align to TRBD1. Germline V CDR1 and CDR2: SEHNR, FQNEAQ (reference sequence). The V segment lost 1 base and the J segment 9 bases; nucleotides outside the gene matches: 4. The CDR3 covers 15 residues. The CDR3 protein is CASSLETGGSSPLHF. CDR3 in DNA: TGTGCCAGCAGCTTAGAGACAGGGGGATCTTCACCCCTCCACTTT.

A word on this clone: This sample includes further DNA sequences coding for the same CDR3. The V and J genes are TRBV18 and TRBJ2-5; 8 bases fit TRBD1. CDR3 size: 15 residues. The V gene end was trimmed by 0 bases and the J gene end by 6 bases; junction bases not matched to a gene: 6. Germline V CDR1 and CDR2: KGHSH, LQKENI. The chain's CDR3 is CASSPPSGGAKTQYF. The CDR3 coding sequence is TGTGCCAGCTCACCACCGTCAGGGGGCGCGAAGACCCAGTACTTC.

The chain carries TRBV2 and TRBJ1-2; D not resolved. CDR1 and CDR2 (germline): SNHLY, FYNNEI. V lost 2 bases and J lost 4, with 11 bases in between. This CDR3 spans 14 amino acids. CDR3 loop: CASSERQALYGYTF. CDR3 sequence (DNA): TGTGCCAGCAGTGAAAGGCAGGCTCTCTATGGCTACACCTTC.

This clone has only one observation. The V call is TRBV7-9, the J call TRBJ2-1; D is uncertain. V was clipped by 2 bases and J by 8 bases, with 13 bases between them. Per the germline V gene, CDR1 is SEHNR and CDR2 is FQNEAQ (reference sequence). The CDR3 has 14 residues. The DNA of the CDR3 is TGTGCCAGCAGCTTACCTAGAATAGTCGATGAGCAGTTCTTC. Translation: CASSLPRIVDEQFF.

This sequence joins TRBV19 and TRBJ1-6; 9 bases are shared with TRBD1. CDR3 length: 16 amino acids. CDR1 is LNHDA and CDR2 is SQIVND in the germline V gene (reference sequence). V shed 2 bases, J shed 9 bases, and the junction held 8 bases outside the gene matches. CDR3 region: CASSIKDRGLASPLHF. Written as DNA, the CDR3 is TGTGCCAGTAGTATAAAGGACAGGGGTCTCGCTTCACCCCTCCACTTT.

This chain links TRBV19 with TRBJ2-1, with TRBD2 matching over 9 bases. From germline, CDR1 is LNHDA and CDR2 SQIVND (reference sequence). Losses at the gene ends were 2 bases for V and 15 bases for J; bases not matched to a gene: 5. The CDR3 runs to 12 residues. CDR3 nucleotides: TGTGCCAGTAGTATACTGAGCGGGGGGCGGTTCTTC. Its translation: CASSILSGGRFF.

This chain links TRBV3-1 (or the pseudogene TRBV3-2) with TRBJ2-2, with D perhaps matching TRBD2 (5 bases). V was trimmed by 1 base and J by 7 bases, leaving 10 bases between them. The CDR3 runs 14 residues. Germline V gene lookup returns CDR1 LGHDT and CDR2 YNNKEL (reference sequence). The CDR3 is CASSQGRGLGELFF. DNA for the CDR3: TGTGCCAGCAGCCAAGGGCGAGGGCTCGGGGAGCTGTTTTTT.

This clone was observed a few times. This chain connects TRBV2 to TRBJ1-2; 8 bases line up with TRBD1. The CDR3 covers 15 residues. Per germline, CDR1 SNHLY and CDR2 FYNNEI. Unmatched junction bases numbered 9, after V lost 5 bases and J lost 4 bases. CDR3 residues: CASSPQGARSYGYTF. CDR3 in DNA: TGTGCCAGCAGTCCCCAGGGGGCGAGGAGCTATGGCTACACCTTC.

The rearrangement links TRBV3-1 (or the pseudogene TRBV3-2) to TRBJ2-5; unclear D gene. There are 16 residues in the CDR3. Trimming pared 1 base from V and 0 bases from J, leaving 12 bases between. Germline V gene lookup returns CDR1 LGHDT and CDR2 YNNKEL (reference sequence). This CDR3 is CASSQALESYQETQYF. In DNA, the CDR3 is TGTGCCAGCAGCCAAGCTCTAGAATCGTACCAAGAGACCCAGTACTTC.